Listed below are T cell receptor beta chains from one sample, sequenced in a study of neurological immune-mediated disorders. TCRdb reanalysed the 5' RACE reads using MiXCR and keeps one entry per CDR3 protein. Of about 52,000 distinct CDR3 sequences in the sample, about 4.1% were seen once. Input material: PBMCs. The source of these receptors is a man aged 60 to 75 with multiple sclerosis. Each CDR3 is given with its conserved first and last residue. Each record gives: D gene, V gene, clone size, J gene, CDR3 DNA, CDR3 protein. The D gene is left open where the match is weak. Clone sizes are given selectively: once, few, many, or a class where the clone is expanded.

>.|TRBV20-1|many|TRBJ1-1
TGCAGTGCTAGTTATCCGAGGAACACTGAAGCTTTCTTT
CSASYPRNTEAFF
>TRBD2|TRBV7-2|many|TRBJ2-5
TGTGCCAGCAGCTTTGGAGCGGGGGGGGCCCAGACCCAGTACTTC
CASSFGAGGAQTQYF
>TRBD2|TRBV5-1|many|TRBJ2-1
TGCGCCAGCACCCGACTAGCGGGCGGCGGAAATGAGCAGTTCTTC
CASTRLAGGGNEQFF
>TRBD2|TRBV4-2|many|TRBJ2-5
TGTGCCAGCAGCCAAGAATCTAGCGGGGGTAAAGAGACCCAGTACTTC
CASSQESSGGKETQYF
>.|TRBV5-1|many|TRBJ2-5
TGCGCCAGCAGCTTCTTCGGGGGTACTCAAGAGACCCAGTACTTC
CASSFFGGTQETQYF
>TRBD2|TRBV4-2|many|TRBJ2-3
TGTGCCAGCAGCCCCTGGGTTCCTAGCGGGGGTGGGGATACGCAGTATTTT
CASSPWVPSGGGDTQYF
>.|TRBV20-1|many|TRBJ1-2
TGCAGTGCTAGAGATTGGGGGGAGAGTGGGGGCTACACCTTC
CSARDWGESGGYTF
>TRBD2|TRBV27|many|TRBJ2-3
TGTGCCAGCAGTTTACTAGCGGGGGGGTTAAAAGATACGCAGTATTTT
CASSLLAGGLKDTQYF
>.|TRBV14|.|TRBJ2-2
TGTGCCAGTAGAACGCCCCAGAGGACCGGGGAGCTGTTTTTT
CASRTPQRTGELFF
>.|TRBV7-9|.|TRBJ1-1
TGTGCCAGCAGCCCACAAGGGGTAGGGACTGAAGCTTTCTTT
CASSPQGVGTEAFF
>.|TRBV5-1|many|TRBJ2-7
TGCGCCAGCAGCTTGACAGCCTACGAGCAGTACTTC
CASSLTAYEQYF